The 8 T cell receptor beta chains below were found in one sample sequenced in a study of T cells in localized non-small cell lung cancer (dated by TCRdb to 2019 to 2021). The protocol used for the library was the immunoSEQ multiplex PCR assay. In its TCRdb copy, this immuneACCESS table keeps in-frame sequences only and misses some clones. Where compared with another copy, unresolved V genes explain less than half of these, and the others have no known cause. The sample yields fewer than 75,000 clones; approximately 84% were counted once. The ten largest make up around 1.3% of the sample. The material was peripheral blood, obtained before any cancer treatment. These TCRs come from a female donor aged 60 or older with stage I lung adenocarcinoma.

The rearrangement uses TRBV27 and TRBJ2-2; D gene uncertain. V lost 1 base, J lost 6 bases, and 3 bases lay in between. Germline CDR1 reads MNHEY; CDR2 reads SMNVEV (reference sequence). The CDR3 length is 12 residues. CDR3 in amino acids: CASSLWAGELFF. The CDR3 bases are TGTGCCAGCAGTTTATGGGCCGGGGAGCTGTTTTTT.

CDR3 in amino acids: CASSLEAIDTEAFF. The CDR3 region has the DNA TGCGCCAGCAGCTTGGAGGCAATTGACACTGAAGCTTTCTTT. The V call is TRBV5-1, the J call TRBJ1-1; D remains unclear. The V end lost 0 bases, the J end lost 3 bases, and 9 bases lay between the germline ends. This CDR3 comprises 14 residues. Germline CDR1 is SGHRS and CDR2 is YFSETQ.

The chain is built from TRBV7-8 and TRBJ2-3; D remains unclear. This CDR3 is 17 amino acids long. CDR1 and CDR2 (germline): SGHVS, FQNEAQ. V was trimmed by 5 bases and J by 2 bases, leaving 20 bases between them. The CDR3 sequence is CASSPPLRLVDTDTQYF. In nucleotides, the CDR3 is TGTGCCAGCAGCCCCCCCCTCCGGCTAGTCGACACAGATACGCAGTATTTT.

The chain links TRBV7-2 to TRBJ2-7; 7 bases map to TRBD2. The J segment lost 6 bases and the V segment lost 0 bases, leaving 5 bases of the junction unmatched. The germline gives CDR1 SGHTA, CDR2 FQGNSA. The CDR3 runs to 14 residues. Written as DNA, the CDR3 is TGTGCCAGCAGCTTAGCGGGAGGGCCGGGCGAGCAGTACTTC. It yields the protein CASSLAGGPGEQYF.

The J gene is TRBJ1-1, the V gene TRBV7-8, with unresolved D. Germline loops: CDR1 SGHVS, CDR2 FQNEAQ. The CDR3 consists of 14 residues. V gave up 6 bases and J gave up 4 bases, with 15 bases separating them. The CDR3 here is CASSRGRSLTEAFF. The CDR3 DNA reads TGTGCCAGCAGTCGAGGAAGGTCCCTCACTGAAGCTTTCTTT.

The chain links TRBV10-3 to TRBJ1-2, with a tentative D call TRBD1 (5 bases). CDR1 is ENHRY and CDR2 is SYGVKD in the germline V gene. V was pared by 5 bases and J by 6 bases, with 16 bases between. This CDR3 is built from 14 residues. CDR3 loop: CAISQDPTVDGYTF. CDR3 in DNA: TGTGCCATCAGTCAGGACCCGACAGTTGATGGCTACACCTTC.

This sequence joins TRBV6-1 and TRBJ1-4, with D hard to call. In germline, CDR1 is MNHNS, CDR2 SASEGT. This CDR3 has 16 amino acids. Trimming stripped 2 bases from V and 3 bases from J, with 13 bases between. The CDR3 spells CASSERLYLANEKLFF. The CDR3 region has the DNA TGTGCCAGCAGTGAAAGGCTTTACTTGGCTAATGAAAAACTGTTTTTT.

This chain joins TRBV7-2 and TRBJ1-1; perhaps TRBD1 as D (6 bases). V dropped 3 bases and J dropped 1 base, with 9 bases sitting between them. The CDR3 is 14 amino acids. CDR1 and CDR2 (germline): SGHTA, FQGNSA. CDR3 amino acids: CASSLVQGNTEAFF. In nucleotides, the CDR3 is TGTGCCAGCAGCTTGGTACAGGGGAACACTGAAGCTTTCTTT.